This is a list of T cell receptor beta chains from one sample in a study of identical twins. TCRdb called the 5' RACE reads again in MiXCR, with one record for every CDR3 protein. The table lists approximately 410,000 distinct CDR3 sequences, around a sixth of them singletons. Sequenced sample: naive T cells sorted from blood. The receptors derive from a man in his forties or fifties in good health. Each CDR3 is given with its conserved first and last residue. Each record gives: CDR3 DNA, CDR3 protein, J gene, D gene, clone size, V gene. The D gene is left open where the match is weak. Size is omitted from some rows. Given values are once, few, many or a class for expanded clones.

CDR3 DNA: TGCAGCGTAGCAGGGACTAGCGGGACCTCCTACGAGCAGTACTTC
CDR3 protein: CSVAGTSGTSYEQYF
J gene: TRBJ2-7
D gene: TRBD2
clone size: many
V gene: TRBV29-1

CDR3 DNA: TGTGCCAGCAGCAAGACACAGGGAATTTTTGAAAAACTGTTTTTT
CDR3 protein: CASSKTQGIFEKLFF
J gene: TRBJ1-4
D gene: .
clone size: many
V gene: TRBV5-5

CDR3 DNA: TGTGCCATCAGTGAGAAACCCGGGACAGGCAACTCACCCCTCCACTTT
CDR3 protein: CAISEKPGTGNSPLHF
J gene: TRBJ1-6
D gene: TRBD1
clone size: .
V gene: TRBV10-3

CDR3 DNA: TGCAGCGTAGCCGGGACAGGGGTCACAGATACGCAGTATTTT
CDR3 protein: CSVAGTGVTDTQYF
J gene: TRBJ2-3
D gene: TRBD1
clone size: few
V gene: TRBV29-1

CDR3 DNA: TGCGCCAGCAGCCAAGATTTTACGGCGGCCTACAATGAGCAGTTCTTC
CDR3 protein: CASSQDFTAAYNEQFF
J gene: TRBJ2-1
D gene: .
clone size: .
V gene: TRBV4-3

CDR3 DNA: TGCAGTGTCAGGAGTCGGCCCTATGGCTACACCTTC
CDR3 protein: CSVRSRPYGYTF
J gene: TRBJ1-2
D gene: .
clone size: many
V gene: TRBV20-1

CDR3 DNA: TGTGCCAGCCAACTCAGGCGCGGCAATGAGCAGTTCTTC
CDR3 protein: CASQLRRGNEQFF
J gene: TRBJ2-1
D gene: .
clone size: many
V gene: TRBV7-2

CDR3 DNA: TGTGCCAGCAGCTTAGAGGCGTCTACAGGAGCTTTCTTT
CDR3 protein: CASSLEASTGAFF
J gene: TRBJ1-1
D gene: .
clone size: few
V gene: TRBV7-8

CDR3 DNA: TGTGCCAGCAGCATTAGCGGGAGGAATGAGCAGTTCTTC
CDR3 protein: CASSISGRNEQFF
J gene: TRBJ2-1
D gene: TRBD2
clone size: few
V gene: TRBV7-7

CDR3 DNA: TGTGCCAGCAGTCCACCTGTCCAGTTAGCCAAAAACATTCAGTACTTC
CDR3 protein: CASSPPVQLAKNIQYF
J gene: TRBJ2-4
D gene: .
clone size: many
V gene: TRBV28

CDR3 DNA: TGCGCCAGCAGCCAAGATAGAGGGGGCACTGAAGCTTTCTTT
CDR3 protein: CASSQDRGGTEAFF
J gene: TRBJ1-1
D gene: .
clone size: .
V gene: TRBV4-3

CDR3 DNA: TGCAGTGCTAGAGTGGGGGTGGGGGCCGCCTACAATGAGCAGTTCTTC
CDR3 protein: CSARVGVGAAYNEQFF
J gene: TRBJ2-1
D gene: .
clone size: .
V gene: TRBV20-1

CDR3 DNA: TGTGCCAGCAGGCCTCGAAGGGATTCCTACGAGCAGTACTTC
CDR3 protein: CASRPRRDSYEQYF
J gene: TRBJ2-7
D gene: .
clone size: .
V gene: TRBV12-3/TRBV12-4

CDR3 DNA: TGTGCCAGCAGCGTAGGGACATACACAGATACGCAGTATTTT
CDR3 protein: CASSVGTYTDTQYF
J gene: TRBJ2-3
D gene: .
clone size: many
V gene: TRBV9

CDR3 DNA: TGTGCCAGCTCAGAAGGCCCACAAGCTTACGAGCAGTACTTC
CDR3 protein: CASSEGPQAYEQYF
J gene: TRBJ2-7
D gene: .
clone size: .
V gene: TRBV18

CDR3 DNA: TGTGCCAGCAGTTTTGTACCGGGACAGAGGCCAGATACGCAGTATTTT
CDR3 protein: CASSFVPGQRPDTQYF
J gene: TRBJ2-3
D gene: TRBD1
clone size: once
V gene: TRBV12-3/TRBV12-4

CDR3 DNA: TGTGCCAGCAGCCCCGGTGGGAGGACCTACGAGCAGTACTTC
CDR3 protein: CASSPGGRTYEQYF
J gene: TRBJ2-7
D gene: .
clone size: few
V gene: TRBV5-4

CDR3 DNA: TGCGCCAGCAGCCTGGGTACCGGGACAGGGCTCGATGAGCAGTTCTTC
CDR3 protein: CASSLGTGTGLDEQFF
J gene: TRBJ2-1
D gene: TRBD1
clone size: few
V gene: TRBV5-1

CDR3 DNA: TGCAGTGCTGTAGAAGGACATTCCAAAAACATTCAGTACTTC
CDR3 protein: CSAVEGHSKNIQYF
J gene: TRBJ2-4
D gene: .
clone size: .
V gene: TRBV20-1

CDR3 DNA: TGTGCCAGCAGCCCAGACAGGGTCAAGTTCGTGAACACTGAAGCTTTCTTT
CDR3 protein: CASSPDRVKFVNTEAFF
J gene: TRBJ1-1
D gene: TRBD1
clone size: .
V gene: TRBV7-8

CDR3 DNA: TGCGCCAGCAGCTTGGCCGGGACTAGCGGGGGCAATGAGCAGTTCTTC
CDR3 protein: CASSLAGTSGGNEQFF
J gene: TRBJ2-1
D gene: TRBD2
clone size: few
V gene: TRBV5-1

CDR3 DNA: TGTGCCAGCAGCGTCCGAAGCTCCTATAATTCACCCCTCCACTTT
CDR3 protein: CASSVRSSYNSPLHF
J gene: TRBJ1-6
D gene: .
clone size: many
V gene: TRBV7-2

CDR3 DNA: TGCGCCAGCAGCCTCCAGGACAGAGGGGACCAGTACTTC
CDR3 protein: CASSLQDRGDQYF
J gene: TRBJ2-5
D gene: .
clone size: .
V gene: TRBV5-1

CDR3 DNA: TGTGCCAGCAGTTCCGGGACAGGGGTAACTAATGAAAAACTGTTTTTT
CDR3 protein: CASSSGTGVTNEKLFF
J gene: TRBJ1-4
D gene: TRBD1
clone size: few
V gene: TRBV12-3/TRBV12-4

CDR3 DNA: TGTGCCATCAGTGAGTCGGGCGTTGGCTCTGGGGCCAACGTCCTGACTTTC
CDR3 protein: CAISESGVGSGANVLTF
J gene: TRBJ2-6
D gene: .
clone size: many
V gene: TRBV10-3

CDR3 DNA: TGCAGCGCCAACACAGATACGCAGTATTTT
CDR3 protein: CSANTDTQYF
J gene: TRBJ2-3
D gene: .
clone size: many
V gene: TRBV29-1

CDR3 DNA: TGCGCCAGCAGCTACACAACTGGGACAGGGCTCTACGAGCAGTACTTC
CDR3 protein: CASSYTTGTGLYEQYF
J gene: TRBJ2-7
D gene: TRBD1
clone size: few
V gene: TRBV5-1

CDR3 DNA: TGCAGTGCCTACCCGCACTACGAGCAGTACTTC
CDR3 protein: CSAYPHYEQYF
J gene: TRBJ2-7
D gene: .
clone size: .
V gene: TRBV20-1

CDR3 DNA: TGTGCCAGCAGCCCCCGACTTGCCCCACAAGATGAGCAGTTCTTC
CDR3 protein: CASSPRLAPQDEQFF
J gene: TRBJ2-1
D gene: .
clone size: .
V gene: TRBV5-6

CDR3 DNA: TGCGCCAGCAGCTTGTTCAGGGGGAGCACAGATACGCAGTATTTT
CDR3 protein: CASSLFRGSTDTQYF
J gene: TRBJ2-3
D gene: TRBD1
clone size: many
V gene: TRBV5-1

CDR3 DNA: TGCAGTGCGACGGGACAGGGGGAAGCTTTCTTT
CDR3 protein: CSATGQGEAFF
J gene: TRBJ1-1
D gene: TRBD1
clone size: few
V gene: TRBV20-1

CDR3 DNA: TGCAGTGCTAGGACCGCAGGGAAAGGCGGGGAGCTGTTTTTT
CDR3 protein: CSARTAGKGGELFF
J gene: TRBJ2-2
D gene: .
clone size: few
V gene: TRBV20-1

CDR3 DNA: TGTGCCAGCAGAGCGGGAGCAGCCTACAATGAGCAGTTCTTC
CDR3 protein: CASRAGAAYNEQFF
J gene: TRBJ2-1
D gene: TRBD2
clone size: .
V gene: TRBV9

CDR3 DNA: TGCGCCAGCAGCCACCCGGGGGACTCCATATCCTACGAGCAGTACTTC
CDR3 protein: CASSHPGDSISYEQYF
J gene: TRBJ2-7
D gene: .
clone size: few
V gene: TRBV5-1

CDR3 DNA: TGTGCCAGCAGTTTGAGATTGGGGCACGAGCAGTACTTC
CDR3 protein: CASSLRLGHEQYF
J gene: TRBJ2-7
D gene: .
clone size: .
V gene: TRBV12-3/TRBV12-4

CDR3 DNA: TGCGCCAGCAGCTTGGCCGACAATTTAAACACCGGGGAGCTGTTTTTT
CDR3 protein: CASSLADNLNTGELFF
J gene: TRBJ2-2
D gene: .
clone size: few
V gene: TRBV5-1

CDR3 DNA: TGCGCCAGCAGCCCAGGGGGGGGGAACTACGAGCAGTACTTC
CDR3 protein: CASSPGGGNYEQYF
J gene: TRBJ2-7
D gene: .
clone size: .
V gene: TRBV5-1

CDR3 DNA: TGCAGTGCTAGCGCCCTTCCAGGACAGACCACAGATACGCAGTATTTT
CDR3 protein: CSASALPGQTTDTQYF
J gene: TRBJ2-3
D gene: .
clone size: many
V gene: TRBV20-1

CDR3 DNA: TGCGCCAGCAGCTTCGTGGAACGGGGAGCGGACGCCAAAAACATTCAGTACTTC
CDR3 protein: CASSFVERGADAKNIQYF
J gene: TRBJ2-4
D gene: .
clone size: .
V gene: TRBV5-1

CDR3 DNA: TGTGCCAGCAGTTTCCAGGGGGTAGATTCACCCCTCCACTTT
CDR3 protein: CASSFQGVDSPLHF
J gene: TRBJ1-6
D gene: TRBD1
clone size: many
V gene: TRBV27

CDR3 DNA: TGTGCCAGCAGCCTCCAGGGGACGCGTCAGCCCCAGCATTTT
CDR3 protein: CASSLQGTRQPQHF
J gene: TRBJ1-5
D gene: .
clone size: few
V gene: TRBV7-2

CDR3 DNA: TGTGCCAGCAGCCAAGATTGGGTCTCCGGGGGATCACCCCTCCACTTT
CDR3 protein: CASSQDWVSGGSPLHF
J gene: TRBJ1-6
D gene: .
clone size: .
V gene: TRBV4-2

CDR3 DNA: TGCAGTGCTAGTGAAAGATTGCGGGCTTTCTTT
CDR3 protein: CSASERLRAFF
J gene: TRBJ1-1
D gene: .
clone size: many
V gene: TRBV20-1

CDR3 DNA: TGTGCCAGCAGTCCAAGACAGGCCGGTCAAGAGACCCAGTACTTC
CDR3 protein: CASSPRQAGQETQYF
J gene: TRBJ2-5
D gene: .
clone size: .
V gene: TRBV6-1

CDR3 DNA: TGTGCCAGCAGCCAAGGCGCGATCGGACCAGAATCAAGCTCCTACGAGCAGTACTTC
CDR3 protein: CASSQGAIGPESSSYEQYF
J gene: TRBJ2-7
D gene: .
clone size: .
V gene: TRBV4-2

CDR3 DNA: TGTGCCAGCAGTGGGGGCCACCGGGACAGGGCCCAGACCCAGTACTTC
CDR3 protein: CASSGGHRDRAQTQYF
J gene: TRBJ2-5
D gene: TRBD1
clone size: .
V gene: TRBV6-2/TRBV6-3

CDR3 DNA: TGTGCCAGCAGCGTAACTAGCGGGAGACCGGGAGAGACCCAGTACTTC
CDR3 protein: CASSVTSGRPGETQYF
J gene: TRBJ2-5
D gene: TRBD2
clone size: few
V gene: TRBV7-2

CDR3 DNA: TGCAGTGCTTTACGGAGCTCCTATAATTCACCCCTCCACTTT
CDR3 protein: CSALRSSYNSPLHF
J gene: TRBJ1-6
D gene: .
clone size: few
V gene: TRBV20-1

CDR3 DNA: TGTGCCATCAGTGAGTTATTGGGTCAGGGACAGGGGGCCTACGAGCAGTACTTC
CDR3 protein: CAISELLGQGQGAYEQYF
J gene: TRBJ2-7
D gene: TRBD1
clone size: few
V gene: TRBV10-3

CDR3 DNA: TGCAGTGCTAGGGAAACAGGGAGGAAGGATCAGCCCCAGCATTTT
CDR3 protein: CSARETGRKDQPQHF
J gene: TRBJ1-5
D gene: .
clone size: .
V gene: TRBV20-1